This T cell receptor (beta chain) was found in a study of identical twins. Notes on the study in general: Sharing of beta out-of-frame sequences by twins showed a weaker excess. With abundant cord blood beta clonotypes, insertions were fewer; memory repertoires showed no such pattern.

Unique molecular identifiers were present on the cDNA, which also gained a universal primer site by template switching. TCRdb re-analysed the 5' RACE reads in MiXCR, keeping a single row per CDR3 protein. This sample yields about 300,000 distinct CDR3 sequences, of which approximately 13% are seen a single time; around 7.8% belongs to the top ten. Points on this clonotype: Its cognate antigen is unknown.

Trimming cost V 0 bases and J 6 bases, with 9 bases left between them. This CDR3 spans 12 amino acids. Germline V gene lookup returns CDR1 DFQATT and CDR2 SNEGSKA (reference sequence). This sample was shared with a second study, whose subject was yellow fever vaccine responses in identical twins.

This clonotype was sampled from a woman aged 18-29 years in good health. The chain joins TRBV20-1 to TRBJ2-7; maybe TRBD1 (6 bases). Sequenced sample: CD8+ T cells sorted from blood. This CDR3 reads CSARDGQIEQYF. The CDR3 nucleotides are TGCAGTGCTAGAGATGGACAGATCGAGCAGTACTTC.